A selection of T cell receptor beta chains follows, all from one sample in a study of Ad26.COV2.S vaccination and SARS-CoV-2 variants. Generated by immunoSEQ multiplex PCR, the TCRdb table keeps only in-frame clones and is missing some. The sample gives 300,000 to 350,000 clones, 80% to 90% of which show up once; roughly 5% is in the top ten. Sequencing used peripheral blood, obtained in a trial of Ad26.COV2.S vaccine versus placebo. The receptors derive from a person aged 18-60 years who received the Ad26.COV2.S COVID-19 vaccine or a placebo. The CDR3 runs from the conserved cysteine through the conserved F or W. D genes are given only for firm matches. Size tells how often a clone was seen (once, few, many) or the class of an expanded clone, and some rows leave it out.

J gene: TRBJ1-5
D gene: .
clone size: few
V gene: TRBV6-5
CDR3 protein: CASSSWYNQPQHF
CDR3 DNA: TGTGCCAGCAGTTCTTGGTACAATCAGCCCCAGCATTTT

J gene: TRBJ1-2
D gene: TRBD1
clone size: .
V gene: TRBV28
CDR3 protein: CASSRLAGGDGYTF
CDR3 DNA: TGTGCCAGCAGTCGTCTCGCAGGGGGGGATGGCTACACCTTC

J gene: TRBJ2-2
D gene: .
clone size: .
V gene: TRBV6-6
CDR3 protein: CASSYSMGPNTGELFF
CDR3 DNA: TGTGCCAGCAGTTACTCTATGGGCCCGAACACCGGGGAGCTGTTTTTT

J gene: TRBJ1-5
D gene: TRBD1
clone size: many
V gene: TRBV28
CDR3 protein: CASSLLDRVRQPQHF
CDR3 DNA: TGTGCCAGCAGTTTGTTGGACAGGGTACGTCAGCCCCAGCATTTT

J gene: TRBJ1-5
D gene: .
clone size: .
V gene: TRBV30
CDR3 protein: CAWRQNSNQPQHF
CDR3 DNA: TGTGCCTGGAGACAGAATAGCAATCAGCCCCAGCATTTT

J gene: TRBJ2-6
D gene: .
clone size: .
V gene: TRBV28
CDR3 protein: CASSTPSIGSGANVLTF
CDR3 DNA: TGTGCCAGCAGCACTCCCTCAATAGGGTCTGGGGCCAACGTCCTGACTTTC

J gene: TRBJ1-1
D gene: TRBD1
clone size: .
V gene: TRBV3-1/TRBV3-2
CDR3 protein: CASSLPGQGNTEAFF
CDR3 DNA: TGTGCCAGCAGCCTTCCGGGACAGGGGAACACTGAAGCTTTCTTT

J gene: TRBJ2-1
D gene: TRBD2
clone size: once
V gene: TRBV18
CDR3 protein: CASSTSGSPGNEQFF
CDR3 DNA: TGTGCCAGCTCCACAAGCGGGAGTCCCGGTAATGAGCAGTTCTTC

J gene: TRBJ2-5
D gene: .
clone size: .
V gene: TRBV6-1
CDR3 protein: CASSERSQETQYF
CDR3 DNA: TGTGCCAGCAGTGAGAGAAGTCAAGAGACCCAGTACTTC

J gene: TRBJ2-7
D gene: .
clone size: once
V gene: TRBV11-2
CDR3 protein: CASSFDRTDYEQYF
CDR3 DNA: TGTGCCAGCAGCTTCGACAGGACCGATTACGAGCAGTACTTC

J gene: TRBJ1-5
D gene: .
clone size: .
V gene: TRBV7-2
CDR3 protein: CASSTGGGRIVQHF
CDR3 DNA: TGTGCCAGCAGCACCGGCGGGGGGCGAATAGTCCAGCATTTT

J gene: TRBJ1-2
D gene: .
clone size: once
V gene: TRBV23-1
CDR3 protein: CASSQSRVGGYTF
CDR3 DNA: TGCGCCAGCAGTCAATCAAGGGTCGGGGGCTACACCTTC

J gene: TRBJ2-5
D gene: TRBD2
clone size: .
V gene: TRBV7-6
CDR3 protein: CASTPGKTSGTQETQYF
CDR3 DNA: TGTGCCAGCACCCCCGGGAAGACTAGCGGGACACAAGAGACCCAGTACTTC

J gene: TRBJ2-7
D gene: .
clone size: .
V gene: TRBV7-2
CDR3 protein: CASSSGRTFYEQYF
CDR3 DNA: TGTGCCAGCAGTTCGGGACGGACTTTCTACGAGCAGTACTTC

J gene: TRBJ1-1
D gene: .
clone size: .
V gene: TRBV11-2
CDR3 protein: CASSLWTAGTEAFF
CDR3 DNA: TGTGCCAGCAGCCTATGGACAGCCGGGACTGAAGCTTTCTTT

J gene: TRBJ2-1
D gene: .
clone size: .
V gene: TRBV28
CDR3 protein: CASSPTAVSYNEQFF
CDR3 DNA: TGTGCCAGCAGCCCTACAGCGGTTTCCTACAATGAGCAGTTCTTC

J gene: TRBJ2-1
D gene: .
clone size: .
V gene: TRBV28
CDR3 protein: CASSLPTNDRFRYNEQFF
CDR3 DNA: TGTGCCAGCAGTCTCCCCACCAACGACCGCTTTAGGTACAATGAGCAGTTCTTC

J gene: TRBJ2-3
D gene: .
clone size: .
V gene: TRBV6-4
CDR3 protein: CASSSQGGTDTQYF
CDR3 DNA: TGTGCCAGCAGTAGCCAGGGCGGCACAGATACGCAGTATTTT

J gene: TRBJ2-7
D gene: .
clone size: .
V gene: TRBV5-6
CDR3 protein: CASSVDYHYEQYF
CDR3 DNA: TGTGCCAGCAGCGTGGACTACCACTACGAGCAGTACTTC

J gene: TRBJ2-7
D gene: TRBD1
clone size: .
V gene: TRBV7-9
CDR3 protein: CASNLGQGNYEQYF
CDR3 DNA: TGTGCCAGCAACTTGGGACAGGGTAATTACGAGCAGTACTTC

J gene: TRBJ1-1
D gene: .
clone size: once
V gene: TRBV7-2
CDR3 protein: CASSFRTDITEAFF
CDR3 DNA: TGTGCCAGCAGCTTCAGGACGGATATCACTGAAGCTTTCTTT

J gene: TRBJ2-2
D gene: TRBD2
clone size: once
V gene: TRBV4-2
CDR3 protein: CASSPSTSEGGELFF
CDR3 DNA: TGTGCCAGCAGCCCGTCGACTAGCGAAGGCGGGGAGCTGTTTTTT

J gene: TRBJ1-2
D gene: .
clone size: .
V gene: TRBV30
CDR3 protein: CAWSPTTVYGYTF
CDR3 DNA: TGTGCCTGGAGTCCAACGACAGTGTATGGCTACACCTTC

J gene: TRBJ1-5
D gene: .
clone size: .
V gene: TRBV28
CDR3 protein: CASSEGNQPQHF
CDR3 DNA: TGTGCCAGCTCCGAGGGGAATCAGCCCCAGCATTTT

J gene: TRBJ2-1
D gene: TRBD2
clone size: .
V gene: TRBV5-4
CDR3 protein: CASSLVVLAGVHNEQFF
CDR3 DNA: TGTGCCAGCAGCTTGGTAGTGCTAGCGGGAGTGCACAATGAGCAGTTCTTC

J gene: TRBJ1-3
D gene: .
clone size: many
V gene: TRBV5-4
CDR3 protein: CASSWSSGNTIYF
CDR3 DNA: TGTGCCAGCAGCTGGAGCTCTGGAAACACCATATATTTT

J gene: TRBJ2-2
D gene: TRBD2
clone size: .
V gene: TRBV7-2
CDR3 protein: CASSPGLAFSGELFF
CDR3 DNA: TGTGCCAGCTCTCCGGGACTAGCTTTTTCCGGGGAGCTGTTTTTT

J gene: TRBJ2-1
D gene: TRBD2
clone size: .
V gene: TRBV5-1
CDR3 protein: CASSPFTTSGSYNEQFF
CDR3 DNA: TGCGCCAGCAGCCCCTTCACTACTAGCGGGAGCTACAATGAGCAGTTCTTC

J gene: TRBJ1-1
D gene: .
clone size: .
V gene: TRBV6-4
CDR3 protein: CASSGLPGTEAFF
CDR3 DNA: TGTGCCAGCAGTGGACTCCCGGGGACTGAAGCTTTCTTT

J gene: TRBJ1-2
D gene: .
clone size: few
V gene: TRBV6-6
CDR3 protein: CASSYDGQPPSGEDF
CDR3 DNA: TGTGCCAGCAGTTACGACGGACAGCCGCCCTCGGGGGAGGACTTC

J gene: TRBJ2-7
D gene: .
clone size: .
V gene: TRBV15
CDR3 protein: CATSRDRVPHEQYF
CDR3 DNA: TGTGCCACCAGCAGAGACAGGGTTCCCCACGAGCAGTACTTC

J gene: TRBJ2-1
D gene: .
clone size: .
V gene: TRBV11-2
CDR3 protein: CASSRGDNEQFF
CDR3 DNA: TGTGCCAGCAGCCGGGGCGACAATGAGCAGTTCTTC

J gene: TRBJ2-7
D gene: TRBD2
clone size: .
V gene: TRBV7-8
CDR3 protein: CASSSRTSGSYEQYF
CDR3 DNA: TGTGCCAGCAGCTCCCGGACTAGCGGGAGCTACGAGCAGTACTTC

J gene: TRBJ1-5
D gene: .
clone size: few
V gene: TRBV19
CDR3 protein: CASSMTARGGSNQPQHF
CDR3 DNA: TGTGCCAGTAGTATGACAGCCAGGGGTGGGAGCAATCAGCCCCAGCATTTT

J gene: TRBJ2-7
D gene: .
clone size: .
V gene: TRBV5-8
CDR3 protein: CASSHLTGDSSDEQYF
CDR3 DNA: TGTGCCAGCAGCCACCTAACAGGTGATTCCTCGGACGAGCAGTACTTC

J gene: TRBJ2-1
D gene: .
clone size: .
V gene: TRBV12-3/TRBV12-4
CDR3 protein: CASIRTEYNEQFF
CDR3 DNA: TGTGCCAGCATTCGGACGGAGTACAATGAGCAGTTCTTC

J gene: TRBJ2-7
D gene: TRBD1
clone size: .
V gene: TRBV19
CDR3 protein: CATPGTGFGREGREQYF
CDR3 DNA: TGTGCCACACCGGGGACAGGGTTCGGAAGGGAGGGAAGGGAGCAGTACTTC

J gene: TRBJ1-1
D gene: .
clone size: .
V gene: TRBV5-4
CDR3 protein: CASSLAGDEAFF
CDR3 DNA: TGTGCCAGCAGCTTGGCTGGGGATGAAGCTTTCTTT

J gene: TRBJ2-1
D gene: .
clone size: .
V gene: TRBV3-1/TRBV3-2
CDR3 protein: CASSQEIGRVSYNEQFF
CDR3 DNA: TGTGCCAGCAGCCAAGAAATCGGCAGGGTCTCCTACAATGAGCAGTTCTTC

J gene: TRBJ2-1
D gene: .
clone size: once
V gene: TRBV27
CDR3 protein: CASSLPRNPSSYNEQFF
CDR3 DNA: TGTGCCAGCAGTTTACCCCGCAACCCGAGCTCCTACAATGAGCAGTTCTTC

J gene: TRBJ1-4
D gene: .
clone size: .
V gene: TRBV25-1
CDR3 protein: CASKSRDTDITNENLFF
CDR3 DNA: TGTGCCAGCAAAAGTCGGGACACAGATATAACTAATGAAAACCTGTTTTTT

J gene: TRBJ1-6
D gene: .
clone size: .
V gene: TRBV4-1
CDR3 protein: CASSQIISGLDNSPLHF
CDR3 DNA: TGCGCCAGCAGCCAAATAATATCAGGACTTGATAATTCACCCCTCCACTTT

J gene: TRBJ2-5
D gene: .
clone size: .
V gene: TRBV19
CDR3 protein: CASSSASLETQYF
CDR3 DNA: TGTGCCAGTAGTTCGGCCAGTCTGGAGACCCAGTACTTC

J gene: TRBJ2-2
D gene: .
clone size: .
V gene: TRBV6-4
CDR3 protein: CASSDSSASGELFF
CDR3 DNA: TGTGCCAGCAGTGACTCGTCTGCTTCCGGGGAGCTGTTTTTT

J gene: TRBJ2-7
D gene: .
clone size: .
V gene: TRBV7-8
CDR3 protein: CASSFYGLTYEQYF
CDR3 DNA: TGTGCCAGCAGCTTCTACGGGTTGACCTACGAGCAGTACTTC

J gene: TRBJ2-2
D gene: .
clone size: .
V gene: TRBV27
CDR3 protein: CASSLADWTGELFF
CDR3 DNA: TGTGCCAGCAGTTTAGCAGATTGGACCGGGGAGCTGTTTTTT

J gene: TRBJ2-3
D gene: TRBD1
clone size: .
V gene: TRBV27
CDR3 protein: CASSEQGAQGDTQYF
CDR3 DNA: TGTGCCAGCAGTGAACAGGGGGCGCAGGGAGATACGCAGTATTTT

J gene: TRBJ2-1
D gene: TRBD1
clone size: once
V gene: TRBV13
CDR3 protein: CASSLNSDRVYNEQFF
CDR3 DNA: TGTGCCAGCAGCCTAAACTCGGACAGGGTTTACAATGAGCAGTTCTTC

J gene: TRBJ1-1
D gene: .
clone size: .
V gene: TRBV5-1
CDR3 protein: CASSLQGAEAFF
CDR3 DNA: TGCGCCAGCAGCTTACAGGGTGCTGAAGCTTTCTTT

J gene: TRBJ2-2
D gene: .
clone size: .
V gene: TRBV4-1
CDR3 protein: CASSQGGANTGELFF
CDR3 DNA: TGCGCCAGCAGCCAAGGGGGGGCCAACACCGGGGAGCTGTTTTTT

J gene: TRBJ1-2
D gene: .
clone size: .
V gene: TRBV4-1
CDR3 protein: CASSQEGGLQTTNYGYTF
CDR3 DNA: TGCGCCAGCAGCCAAGAAGGGGGTCTCCAAACAACTAACTATGGCTACACCTTC